This TCR beta chain comes out of a study of regulatory T cells in long-lasting Graves disease. General observations from the study: Accuracy was perhaps lowered by the small sample size. Patients whose Graves' disease persisted exhibited lower TCR diversity than those newly diagnosed. Exclusively peripheral blood, rather than thyroid tissue, was studied. The study found persistent patients shared more public clonotypes (around 2,500) than new patients (just over 950).

This clonotype has ten or more counts. Its matching antigen is unknown. Relying on iRepertoire HTBI primers and Arm-PCR of CDR3 regions, the team built TCR beta libraries. From the multiplex PCR reads, TCRdb called clonotypes with MiXCR, one entry per CDR3 protein. The profile covers approximately 360,000 distinct CDR3 sequences, with about an eighth appearing a single time and approximately 19% taken by the ten largest. Time point specified: newly diagnosed GD, antithyroid drugs for less than 3 months. From RNA extracted from PBMCs, the TCR library was made. These data were also filed under a second study, of T cells in Graves' hyperthyroidism and ophthalmopathy.

The sequence was collected from a woman aged 18-30 years with Graves disease. The sample in question was peripheral blood mononuclear cells (PBMCs), obtained at new diagnosis, from a patient treated with antithyroid drugs.

The CDR3 DNA reads as TGTGCCAGCAGTTACTGGGGACAGTATGGATCACCCCTCCACTTT. It is translated as CASSYWGQYGSPLHF. The chain combines TRBV6-2 or TRBV6-3 with TRBJ1-6; 7 bases line up with TRBD1. In germline, CDR1 is MNHEY, CDR2 SVGEGT. The CDR3 is made up of 15 amino acids. Losses at the gene ends were 1 base for V and 10 bases for J; bases not matched to a gene: 7.